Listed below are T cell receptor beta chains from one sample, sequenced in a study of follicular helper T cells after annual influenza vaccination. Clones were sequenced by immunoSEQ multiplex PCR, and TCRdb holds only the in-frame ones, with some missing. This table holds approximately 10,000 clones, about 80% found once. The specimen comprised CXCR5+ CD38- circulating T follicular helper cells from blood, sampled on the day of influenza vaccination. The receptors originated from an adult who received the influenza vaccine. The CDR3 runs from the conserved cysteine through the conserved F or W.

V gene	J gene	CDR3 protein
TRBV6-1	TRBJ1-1	CASSVGQGLPTEAFF
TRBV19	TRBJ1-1	CASSFPRGAGDTEAFF
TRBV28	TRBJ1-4	CASTSGGPTNEKLFF
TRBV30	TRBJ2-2	CAWRDPQGDTGELFF
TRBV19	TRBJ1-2	CASSRRDTNYGYTF
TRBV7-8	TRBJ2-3	CASSLGLSGSPTDTQYF
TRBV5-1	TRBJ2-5	CASSLAGGTGLETQYF
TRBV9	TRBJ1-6	CASSGSQGNSPLHF
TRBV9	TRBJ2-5	CASSVAQLAGGQETQYF
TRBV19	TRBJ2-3	CASSLWSTGSTDTQYF
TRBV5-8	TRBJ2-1	CASSLGQGYNEQFF
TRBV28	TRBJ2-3	CASSSGTSGNTGTQYF